This T cell receptor beta chain is from a study of shared clonotypes between healthy human individuals. A note on this clone: The same CDR3 also results from other DNA sequences found in this sample.

The repertoire was sequenced with immunoSEQ multiplex PCR; TCRdb's copy has only in-frame clones and lacks some. Of about 2 million clones listed, approximately 94% are singletons. This CDR3 region has 13 residues. Germline assignment: CDR1 SGHAT and CDR2 FQNNGV. V was shortened by 2 bases and J by 4 bases, with 8 bases between the two germline ends. CD45RO-negative CD8 cells positively selected for CCR7 made up the naive population, which excluded terminally differentiated effector memory CD45RA+ cells. Sequenced input: naive CD8+ T cells sorted from blood. The chain carries TRBV11-2 and TRBJ1-2, with D possibly being TRBD1 (5 bases). The source is a man younger than 35 in good health. The CDR3 DNA follows: TGTGCCAGCAGCTTACAGGGAAGCTATGGCTACACCTTC. Protein sequence: CASSLQGSYGYTF.